The 17 T cell receptor beta chains given below trace back to one sample, sequenced in a study of blood T cell repertoires in COVID-19. TCRdb's copy holds only in-frame clones and misses some; the assay was immunoSEQ multiplex PCR. Of about 140,000 clones in the sample, 85% to 90% were seen once. Sample: peripheral blood. The receptor set was obtained from a woman aged 55-75 years with acute or convalescent COVID-19.

The chain links TRBV19 to TRBJ1-1, with D tentatively TRBD1 (6 bases). The V end was cut by 5 bases, the J end by 4 bases, with 11 bases between. Per germline, CDR1 LNHDA and CDR2 SQIVND (reference sequence). The CDR3 covers 13 residues. The CDR3 DNA sequence: TGTGCCAGTAGTCGGGCCAGGGGCACTGAAGCTTTCTTT. Its translation: CASSRARGTEAFF.

This sequence joins TRBV5-6 and TRBJ2-2; a possible D gene is TRBD2 (7 bases). The CDR3 is 17 residues long. In germline, CDR1 is SGHDT, CDR2 YYEEEE. V was cut by 0 bases and J by 7 bases, with 19 bases left in between. CDR3 region: CASSLGGWGGLHGELFF. The CDR3 DNA follows: TGTGCCAGCAGCTTGGGTGGGTGGGGGGGCCTTCACGGGGAGCTGTTTTTT.

This clone turned up a few times. The J gene is TRBJ1-5, the V gene TRBV30; a weak D match, TRBD1 (5 bases). The length of the CDR3 is 16 residues. CDR1 is GTSNPN and CDR2 is SVGIG in the germline V gene (reference sequence). Trimming shortened V by 1 base and J by 2 bases, and 15 bases separated the two germline ends. CDR3 residues: CAWSAAGGIGNQPQHF. The CDR3 bases are TGTGCCTGGAGTGCCGCGGGGGGAATAGGCAATCAGCCCCAGCATTTT.

The chain carries TRBV30 and TRBJ1-3; D not certain. The V gene's germline CDR1 is GTSNPN and CDR2 SVGIG (reference sequence). The CDR3 contains 18 residues. V was shortened by 3 bases and J by 0 bases, with 21 bases between the two germline ends. The CDR3, as DNA: TGTGCCTGGAGCCTTCACAGCCGCACAGTAAGCTCTGGAAACACCATATATTTT. This translates into CAWSLHSRTVSSGNTIYF.

The chain is built from TRBV7-9 and TRBJ2-3; D gene unclear. The CDR3 covers 10 residues. V was trimmed by 5 bases and J by 6 bases, leaving 3 bases between them. CDR1 is SEHNR and CDR2 is FQNEAQ in the germline V gene (reference sequence). CDR3 sequence: CASSRDTQYF. The CDR3 DNA is TGTGCCAGCAGCCGGGATACGCAGTATTTT.

The V gene is TRBV15, the J gene TRBJ2-7, with 7 bases aligning to TRBD1. The CDR3 contains 15 residues. Germline V gene sequence: CDR1 LNHNV, CDR2 YYDKDF (reference sequence). J was trimmed by 7 bases and V by 5 bases; bases with no gene match: 14. This CDR3 is CATSGRTGRGREQYF. CDR3 DNA: TGTGCCACCAGCGGCCGAACCGGTAGGGGGCGAGAGCAGTACTTC.

This clone was recorded only once. The V and J genes are TRBV5-8 and TRBJ2-5; TRBD2 agrees at 15 bases. This CDR3 comprises 18 residues. Trimming removed 3 bases from V and 2 bases from J; junction bases left unmatched: 8. Germline V CDR1 and CDR2: SGHTS, YDEGEE. The CDR3 region is CASSSGTSGGRLQETQYF. The CDR3 nucleotides are TGTGCCAGCAGCTCTGGGACTAGCGGGGGGCGCCTACAAGAGACCCAGTACTTC. The full variable domain, in which reference TRBV5-8 and TRBJ2-5 provide the parts outside the CDR3, is EAGVTQSPTHLIKTRGQQATLRCSPISGHTSVYWYQQALGLGLQFLLWYDEGEERNRGNFPPRFSGRQFPNYSSELNVNALELEDSALYLCASSSGTSGGRLQETQYFGPGTRLLVL.

For the CDR3, the DNA is TGTGCCAGCAGCGTAGACAGGAGATCTAACTATGGCTACACCTTC. Translation gives CASSVDRRSNYGYTF. The rearrangement joins TRBV7-9 to TRBJ1-2; TRBD1 might be the D (6 bases). V was trimmed by 5 bases and J by 0 bases, leaving 13 bases between them. Germline CDR1 and CDR2: SEHNR and FQNEAQ (reference sequence). The length of the CDR3 is 15 residues.

This clone appeared once. The V and J genes are TRBV5-1 and TRBJ1-4, with TRBD1 matching 8 bases. The CDR3 runs 16 residues. Germline trimming cut 4 bases from V and 7 bases from J; bases unmatched to any gene: 12. The germline V gene encodes CDR1 SGHRS and CDR2 YFSETQ. CDR3 in amino acids: CASSPRQGMIGEKLFF. CDR3 bases: TGCGCCAGCAGCCCGAGACAGGGGATGATCGGTGAAAAACTGTTTTTT.

The V call is TRBV20-1, the J call TRBJ1-2; TRBD1 is a possible D gene (5 bases). CDR3 length: 11 residues. Between the trimmed V and J ends, which lost 4 bases and 5 bases, there was a span of 8 bases. Germline lookup yields CDR1 DFQATT and CDR2 SNEGSKA (reference sequence). The CDR3 DNA reads as TGCAGTGCTACGGGGGAGTATGGCTACACCTTC. This sequence encodes CSATGEYGYTF.

V usage is TRBV13 and J usage is TRBJ2-1, with 9 bases matching TRBD2. The CDR3 length is 15 residues. CDR1 and CDR2 (germline): PRHDT, FYEKMQ (reference sequence). V gave up 5 bases and J gave up 4 bases; unmatched junction bases: 6. The CDR3: CASSPGTSQYNEQFF. Here the CDR3 DNA reads TGTGCCAGCAGCCCCGGGACTAGCCAATACAATGAGCAGTTCTTC.

This clone was detected once. The genes are TRBV9 and TRBJ1-6; 8 positions match TRBD1. J was trimmed by 7 bases and V by 3 bases; bases with no gene match: 12. The germline CDR1 and CDR2 sequences are SGDLS and YYNGEE. This CDR3 is 17 amino acids long. The CDR3 loop reads CASSAGTGPAGNSPLHF. The CDR3 region has the DNA TGTGCCAGCAGCGCCGGGACAGGCCCCGCGGGGAATTCACCCCTCCACTTT.

The V gene is TRBV30, the J gene TRBJ2-1, with D possibly TRBD2 on 6 matching bases. V lost 0 bases and J 7 bases, leaving 19 bases between the germline ends. This CDR3 region has 16 residues. From germline, CDR1 is GTSNPN and CDR2 SVGIG (reference sequence). Written as DNA, the CDR3 is TGTGCCTGGAGTGTACGGAGGGGAGGCCCGGGAAATGAGCAGTTCTTC. Its translation is CAWSVRRGGPGNEQFF.

The genes are TRBV12-3 or TRBV12-4 and TRBJ1-1; D call uncertain. Trimming pared 3 bases from V and 2 bases from J, leaving 7 bases between. There are 13 residues in the CDR3. The CDR3 region has the DNA TGTGCCAGCAGTTTGAGAACCAACACTGAAGCTTTCTTT. Translating gives CASSLRTNTEAFF.

This chain uses TRBV7-9 with TRBJ1-1; the D is unclear. The germline V gene encodes CDR1 SEHNR and CDR2 FQNEAQ (reference sequence). This CDR3 region has 16 residues. V was clipped by 7 bases and J by 2 bases, with 20 bases between them. CDR3 loop: CASTRGGRHLNTEAFF. For the CDR3, the DNA is TGTGCCAGCACCCGGGGTGGACGGCATCTTAACACTGAAGCTTTCTTT.

The rearrangement uses TRBV5-1 and TRBJ2-7, with TRBD1 as a possible D gene (6 bases). The germline CDR1 and CDR2 sequences are SGHRS and YFSETQ. V was cut by 4 bases and J by 2 bases, with 16 bases left in between. The CDR3 is made up of 15 amino acids. In DNA form, the CDR3 reads TGCGCCAGCAGCATAGGGGGACCTACAACCTACGAGCAGTACTTC. Translating it yields CASSIGGPTTYEQYF.

This clone was observed a few times. The CDR3 DNA reads TGTGCCAGCAGTGAGTTTCTAGCGGCCGGTAATGAGCAGTTCTTC. Translation: CASSEFLAAGNEQFF. The chain employs TRBV25-1 and TRBJ2-1, with TRBD2 matching 7 bases. Germline-derived CDR1 and CDR2 are MGHDK and SYGVNS. This CDR3 has 15 amino acids. V shed 3 bases, J shed 7 bases, and the junction held 9 bases outside the gene matches.